The rows below give T cell receptor beta chains drawn from one sample of a study of blood T cells in healthy people across ages. One entry per CDR3 protein results from TCRdb running MiXCR on the 5' RACE reads. The top ten hold about 6.3% of the sample, which has about 1.4 million distinct CDR3 sequences, roughly 64% seen once. The material sequenced was blood. The source is a man younger than 35 in good health. The CDR3 runs from the conserved cysteine through the conserved F or W. Fields, in order: CDR3 protein, CDR3 DNA, clone size, J gene, D gene, V gene. D genes are given only for firm matches. The size field is filled for only some rows; it gives once, few, many or a size class.

CDR3 protein: CASSFDRQAQYF
CDR3 DNA: TGTGCCAGCAGCTTCGATCGGCAGGCGCAGTATTTT
clone size: -
J gene: TRBJ2-3
D gene: -
V gene: TRBV11-2

CDR3 protein: CSVESSGEDYEQYF
CDR3 DNA: TGCAGCGTTGAAAGTAGCGGGGAGGACTACGAGCAGTACTTC
clone size: few
J gene: TRBJ2-7
D gene: TRBD2
V gene: TRBV29-1

CDR3 protein: CASSDGRSDQPQHF
CDR3 DNA: TGTGCCAGCAGTGATGGTCGATCCGATCAGCCCCAGCATTTT
clone size: -
J gene: TRBJ1-5
D gene: -
V gene: TRBV2

CDR3 protein: CASSYPRGPRYEQYF
CDR3 DNA: TGTGCCAGCAGCTACCCTAGGGGTCCAAGATACGAGCAGTACTTC
clone size: few
J gene: TRBJ2-7
D gene: -
V gene: TRBV6-2/TRBV6-3

CDR3 protein: CSARIQGGDTQYF
CDR3 DNA: TGCAGTGCTAGGATACAGGGGGGAGATACGCAGTATTTT
clone size: few
J gene: TRBJ2-3
D gene: TRBD1
V gene: TRBV20-1

CDR3 protein: CASSPGTSGHTDTQYF
CDR3 DNA: TGTGCCAGCAGCCCAGGGACTAGCGGCCACACAGATACGCAGTATTTT
clone size: few
J gene: TRBJ2-3
D gene: TRBD2
V gene: TRBV7-9

CDR3 protein: CSVEKGYSEQFF
CDR3 DNA: TGCAGCGTTGAAAAAGGGTACAGTGAGCAGTTCTTC
clone size: -
J gene: TRBJ2-1
D gene: -
V gene: TRBV29-1

CDR3 protein: CATSDLRDNEQYF
CDR3 DNA: TGTGCCACCAGTGATTTGCGGGACAATGAGCAGTACTTC
clone size: -
J gene: TRBJ2-5
D gene: -
V gene: TRBV24-1

CDR3 protein: CASSFLQGTGANVLTF
CDR3 DNA: TGTGCCAGCAGCTTCCTGCAGGGGACTGGGGCCAACGTCCTGACTTTC
clone size: -
J gene: TRBJ2-6
D gene: -
V gene: TRBV7-2

CDR3 protein: CASSQFILAQHF
CDR3 DNA: TGTGCCAGCAGCCAATTTATCCTCGCCCAGCATTTT
clone size: -
J gene: TRBJ1-5
D gene: -
V gene: TRBV3-1

CDR3 protein: CASSYSGQDSYNEQFF
CDR3 DNA: TGTGCCAGCAGTTACTCCGGACAGGACTCCTACAATGAGCAGTTCTTC
clone size: -
J gene: TRBJ2-1
D gene: TRBD1
V gene: TRBV6-2/TRBV6-3

CDR3 protein: CASSVNADRVAKNIQYF
CDR3 DNA: TGCGCCAGCAGCGTTAACGCCGACAGGGTAGCCAAAAACATTCAGTACTTC
clone size: -
J gene: TRBJ2-4
D gene: TRBD1
V gene: TRBV5-1

CDR3 protein: CASSSLITGLRTEAFF
CDR3 DNA: TGTGCCAGCAGCTCATTAATTACAGGACTGCGCACTGAAGCTTTCTTT
clone size: -
J gene: TRBJ1-1
D gene: -
V gene: TRBV7-9

CDR3 protein: CSVEISGGSYEQYF
CDR3 DNA: TGCAGCGTTGAGATTAGCGGGGGCTCCTACGAGCAGTACTTC
clone size: few
J gene: TRBJ2-7
D gene: TRBD2
V gene: TRBV29-1

CDR3 protein: CASSRTSGRTDTQYF
CDR3 DNA: TGTGCCAGCAGCCGGACTAGCGGGAGGACAGATACGCAGTATTTT
clone size: many
J gene: TRBJ2-3
D gene: TRBD2
V gene: TRBV6-5

CDR3 protein: CASSPVVTGGYTF
CDR3 DNA: TGTGCCAGCAGCCCGGTGGTAACGGGTGGCTACACCTTC
clone size: -
J gene: TRBJ1-2
D gene: -
V gene: TRBV5-5

CDR3 protein: CASIGLAGAEQFF
CDR3 DNA: TGTGCCAGCATAGGACTAGCGGGGGCCGAGCAGTTCTTC
clone size: few
J gene: TRBJ2-1
D gene: TRBD2
V gene: TRBV6-5

CDR3 protein: CASSLRRSSYEEQFF
CDR3 DNA: TGTGCCAGCAGCTTAAGGCGGTCTAGCTATGAGGAGCAGTTCTTC
clone size: -
J gene: TRBJ2-1
D gene: -
V gene: TRBV7-6